This TCR beta chain was profiled in a study of beta chain features in type 1 diabetes. Study context: Patients shared similar age, gender and cell yields with healthy donors.

The study reverse transcribed the entire isolated RNA, so it sequenced expressed TCRB transcripts. The assay was immunoSEQ multiplex PCR, and TCRdb's table has in-frame clones only and misses some. The table lists 250,000 to 350,000 clones, around 15% of them singletons, with over 0.015% in the top ten. There was one heparinised blood draw per donor, averaging around 120 mL. This clone was found a few times. Its antigen is not known. V dropped 5 bases and J dropped 8; count of bases not matched to a gene: 3. CDR3 size: 12 residues. Germline-derived CDR1 and CDR2 are SGHAT and FQNNGV. General observations from the study: Researchers reported that naive, central memory and Treg TCRB repertoires appeared more similar in patients than in healthy donors. When Type 1 diabetes patients were examined, their TCRB CDR3s proved moderately but significantly shorter in all four CD4+ subsets.

The origin of this receptor is a man aged 25 to 40 with type 1 diabetes. This chain uses TRBV11-2 with TRBJ2-1; 7 nucleotides agree with TRBD1. The sequenced material came from naive CD4+ T cells from blood. The CDR3 loop is CASSQGVDEQFF. The CDR3 coding sequence is TGTGCCAGCAGCCAGGGGGTCGATGAGCAGTTCTTC.